This T cell receptor (beta chain) was obtained from a study of blood T cells in healthy people across ages. The study's findings and limits: Higher diversity, along with more naive CD4+ cells, distinguished long-lived donors from aged donors. There was no known CMV status for donors, so expanded clonotype changes were possibly confounded.

Then a second PCR, running about 6 to 12 cycles, was carried out with a sample-barcoded 5' primer and a J-beta primer mix. One entry per CDR3 protein, called by TCRdb with MiXCR from the 5' RACE reads. The sample holds around 1.7 million distinct CDR3 sequences, 28% seen once. Turning to this clonotype: Its specificity is unknown.

In germline, CDR1 is DFQATT, CDR2 SNEGSKA (reference sequence). The CDR3 has 11 amino acids. Trimming removed 5 bases from V and 6 bases from J, with 9 bases in between. The sequence was obtained from a woman between 25 and 40 years old in good health. What was sequenced was blood. The V gene is TRBV20-1, the J gene TRBJ2-3, with unresolved D. CDR3 sequence: CSAEMGDTQYF. CDR3 nucleotide sequence: TGCAGTGCTGAGATGGGGGATACGCAGTATTTT.